Below are 21 T cell receptor beta chains sequenced from a single sample in a study of T cell responses to AZD1222 COVID-19 vaccine. Some clones are missing from TCRdb's copy, which holds only in-frame ones; the method was immunoSEQ multiplex PCR. The data show tens of thousands of clones, approximately 87% seen once. Sequencing was performed on peripheral blood, taken 28 days after the second AZD1222 dose. The receptors here all came from an adult who received the AZD1222 COVID-19 vaccine.

J is TRBJ2-1 and V is TRBV29-1, with a weak D call TRBD1 (5 bases). The CDR3 spans 13 residues. The germline V and J ends were trimmed by 8 bases and 6 bases, with 17 bases remaining between them. Germline CDR1 is SQVTM and CDR2 is ANQGSEA. The CDR3 reads CSSRQGPTNEQFF. CDR3 bases: TGCAGCTCCCGGCAGGGTCCTACCAATGAGCAGTTCTTC.

This clone has only one observation. The chain joins TRBV5-1 to TRBJ2-1; D unresolved. Per the germline V gene, CDR1 is SGHRS and CDR2 is YFSETQ. This CDR3 has 13 amino acids. V lost 0 bases to trimming and J lost 6 bases, with 7 bases between them. CDR3 coding DNA: TGCGCCAGCAGCTTGGAACTCCCCAATGAGCAGTTCTTC. This sequence encodes CASSLELPNEQFF.

This clone was detected a few times. The CDR3: CAISDSTTGAYQPQHF. The CDR3 coding sequence is TGTGCCATCAGTGACTCCACGACAGGTGCTTACCAGCCCCAGCATTTT. The chain joins TRBV10-3 to TRBJ1-5; D may be TRBD1 (6 bases). Trimming pared 3 bases from V and 7 bases from J, leaving 19 bases between. Germline values: CDR1 ENHRY, CDR2 SYGVKD. This CDR3 has 16 residues.

The chain is built from TRBV6-5 and TRBJ1-1; 8 bases are shared with TRBD1. The CDR3 covers 12 residues. Germline CDR1 reads MNHEY; CDR2 reads SVGAGI. Losses at the gene ends were 5 bases for V and 7 bases for J; bases not matched to a gene: 3. The CDR3 DNA reads TGTGCCAGCAGTCCAGGGGGCCTTGAAGCTTTCTTT. Its translation is CASSPGGLEAFF.

The chain recombines TRBV24-1 with TRBJ2-3; 7 bases agree with TRBD2. From germline, CDR1 is KGHDR and CDR2 SFDVKD. The CDR3 is 14 residues long. The J segment lost 9 bases and the V segment lost 5 bases, leaving 10 bases of the junction unmatched. This CDR3 reads CATSGLGLGGTQYF. The DNA for the CDR3 is TGTGCCACCAGTGGCCTGGGTCTCGGGGGGACGCAGTATTTT.

The rearrangement joins TRBV7-2 to TRBJ1-4; D may be TRBD1 (6 bases). Trimming removed 4 bases from V and 8 bases from J, with 17 bases in between. Germline values: CDR1 SGHTA, CDR2 FQGNSA. This CDR3 contains 15 residues. The CDR3 loop is CASSWGGPYGEKLFF. CDR3 bases: TGTGCCAGCAGCTGGGGGGGGCCTTACGGCGAAAAACTGTTTTTT.

The rearrangement links TRBV9 to TRBJ2-5, with 8 bases lining up with TRBD1. This CDR3 has 17 amino acids. Germline V lookup: CDR1 SGDLS, CDR2 YYNGEE. Germline trimming cut 4 bases from V and 1 base from J; bases unmatched to any gene: 12. The CDR3 DNA reads TGTGCCAGCAGCCGGGGGACAGGTCGCGACGGCCAAGAGACCCAGTACTTC. Amino acids: CASSRGTGRDGQETQYF.

V gene TRBV6-6 combines with J gene TRBJ2-3; the D gene could be TRBD1 or TRBD2 (6 bases each). The V end was cut by 7 bases, the J end by 1 base, with 18 bases between. The CDR3 length is 16 residues. Looked up from germline, CDR1 is MNHNY and CDR2 is SVGAGI (reference sequence). The CDR3, as DNA: TGTGCCAGCACGAAACTGGGGGGCCTCCGCACAGATACGCAGTATTTT. Protein product: CASTKLGGLRTDTQYF.

V and J are TRBV7-2 and TRBJ1-2; D is possibly TRBD1 (5 bases). This CDR3 is 15 amino acids long. Germline V gene sequence: CDR1 SGHTA, CDR2 FQGNSA. Trimming removed 5 bases at V and 5 bases at J, with 18 bases between. The CDR3 DNA sequence: TGTGCCAGCAGCCAAGGGACGGGACTTAGGTATGGCTACACCTTC. Its translation is CASSQGTGLRYGYTF.

V gene TRBV28 combines with J gene TRBJ1-2; no clear D. The CDR3 contains 13 residues. Germline CDR1 reads MDHEN; CDR2 reads SYDVKM. V was shortened by 3 bases and J by 3 bases, with 8 bases between the two germline ends. The CDR3 DNA reads as TGTGCCAGCAGTTTCGACCAGGACTATGGCTACACCTTC. Residues: CASSFDQDYGYTF.

This clone has a single count. The gene calls are TRBV4-3 and TRBJ1-2; D may be TRBD1 (5 bases). Trimming left V 1 base short and J 4 bases short, with 10 bases between. The CDR3 loop spans 14 amino acids. Germline V gene data show CDR1 as LGHNA and CDR2 as YSLEER. The CDR3 reads CASSQVDSGYGYTF. CDR3 nucleotides: TGCGCCAGCAGCCAAGTCGACAGCGGCTATGGCTACACCTTC.

CDR3 loop: CATMSGEHSGNTIYF. For the CDR3, the DNA is TGTGCCACCATGTCAGGGGAGCACTCTGGAAACACCATATATTTT. The chain uses TRBV10-3 and TRBJ1-3; D is possibly TRBD1 (6 bases). Germline loops: CDR1 ENHRY, CDR2 SYGVKD. V lost 10 bases and J 0 bases, leaving 16 bases between the germline ends. The CDR3 extends over 15 amino acids.

This chain connects TRBV6-6 to TRBJ1-1; 8 positions agree with TRBD1. The V and J ends lost 5 bases and 2 bases, in that order; junction bases with no gene match: 4. Germline loops: CDR1 MNHNY, CDR2 SVGAGI (reference sequence). The CDR3 is made up of 14 amino acids. The CDR3 loop is CASSRQGLNTEAFF. The CDR3 DNA is TGTGCCAGCAGTCGACAGGGGCTCAACACTGAAGCTTTCTTT.

CDR3 in DNA: TGTGCCAGCAGTGACGGACAGGGAGTTGAAAAACTGTTTTTT. This gives the protein CASSDGQGVEKLFF. V gene TRBV6-6 combines with J gene TRBJ1-4; 8 bases line up with TRBD1. V gave up 5 bases and J gave up 7 bases; unmatched junction bases: 6. Per germline, CDR1 MNHNY and CDR2 SVGAGI (reference sequence). The CDR3 runs 14 residues.

The chain recombines TRBV19 with TRBJ2-5; 7 positions match TRBD1. This CDR3 is 13 amino acids long. V trimming: 8 bases; J trimming: 2 bases; junction bases outside the gene matches: 5. Germline loops: CDR1 LNHDA, CDR2 SQIVND (reference sequence). This CDR3 is CASSLGQQETQYF. The CDR3 coding sequence is TGTGCCAGTTCTCTGGGACAGCAAGAGACCCAGTACTTC.

The CDR3 DNA reads TGTGCCAGCAGCAGGGAATTGTCAAATTCACCCCTCCACTTT. Protein: CASSRELSNSPLHF. This chain uses TRBV25-1 with TRBJ1-6; D possibly corresponds to TRBD1 (5 bases). V was trimmed by 6 bases and J by 7 bases, leaving 13 bases between them. The CDR3 length is 14 residues. Germline values: CDR1 MGHDK, CDR2 SYGVNS.

The rearrangement links TRBV2 to TRBJ2-7; 13 nucleotides line up with TRBD2. The CDR3 spans 16 residues. Unmatched junction bases numbered 12, after V lost 7 bases and J lost 6 bases. CDR1 is SNHLY, CDR2 FYNNEI, per germline. In DNA, the CDR3 is TGTGCCAGCATGAGGGGCGGACTAGCGGGAGCGCGCGAGCAGTACTTC. It yields the protein CASMRGGLAGAREQYF.

This rearrangement joins TRBV2 to TRBJ1-1; no firm D call. Per germline, CDR1 SNHLY and CDR2 FYNNEI. Trimming removed 2 bases from V and 0 bases from J, with 4 bases in between. There are 13 residues in the CDR3. The CDR3 here is CASSEHMNTEAFF. The CDR3 DNA is TGTGCCAGCAGTGAACATATGAACACTGAAGCTTTCTTT.

The gene calls are TRBV5-1 and TRBJ2-3, with TRBD1 matching over 8 bases. Trimming cost V 1 base and J 0 bases; bases outside gene matches: 4. Germline V gene data show CDR1 as SGHRS and CDR2 as YFSETQ. The CDR3 consists of 16 residues. CDR3 sequence (DNA): TGCGCCAGCAGCTTGTGGACAGGGTATAGCACAGATACGCAGTATTTT. This codes for CASSLWTGYSTDTQYF.

The rearrangement uses TRBV27 and TRBJ2-7, with D uncertain. CDR1 is MNHEY, CDR2 SMNVEV, per germline (reference sequence). The CDR3 is 11 amino acids. The ends were cut back, 5 bases at V and 3 bases at J, with 5 bases in the middle. The CDR3 DNA reads as TGTGCCAGCAGTGGGAACTACGAGCAGTACTTC. Its protein product is CASSGNYEQYF.

This chain joins TRBV2 and TRBJ1-6; weak D call: TRBD1 (5 bases). Trimming shortened V by 3 bases and J by 5 bases, and 14 bases separated the two germline ends. This CDR3 comprises 16 residues. CDR1 SNHLY and CDR2 FYNNEI come from the germline V gene. CDR3: CASSETRRGDNSPLHF. CDR3 nucleotides: TGTGCCAGCAGTGAGACGCGAAGAGGGGATAATTCACCCCTCCACTTT.